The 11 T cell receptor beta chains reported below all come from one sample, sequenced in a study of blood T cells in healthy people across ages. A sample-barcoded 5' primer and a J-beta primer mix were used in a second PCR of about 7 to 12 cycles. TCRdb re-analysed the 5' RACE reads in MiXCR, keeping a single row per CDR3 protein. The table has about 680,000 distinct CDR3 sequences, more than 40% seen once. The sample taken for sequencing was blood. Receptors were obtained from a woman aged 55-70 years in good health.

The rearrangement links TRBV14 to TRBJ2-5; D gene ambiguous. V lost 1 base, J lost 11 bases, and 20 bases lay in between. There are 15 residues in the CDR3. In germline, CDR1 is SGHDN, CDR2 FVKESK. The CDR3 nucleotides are TGTGCCAGCAGCCAAGTGAAGGCCATTAACAATGAGCAGTACTTC. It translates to CASSQVKAINNEQYF.

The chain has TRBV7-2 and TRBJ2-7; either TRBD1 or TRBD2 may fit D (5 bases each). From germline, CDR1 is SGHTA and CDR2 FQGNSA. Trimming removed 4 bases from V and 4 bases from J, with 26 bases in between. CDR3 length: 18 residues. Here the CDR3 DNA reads TGTGCCAGCAGCTCCCGGATTATGGGTCCAGGGAGAGGATACGAGCAGTACTTC. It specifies CASSSRIMGPGRGYEQYF. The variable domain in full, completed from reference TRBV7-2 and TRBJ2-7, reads GAGVSQSPSNKVTEKGKDVELRCDPISGHTALYWYRQSLGQGLEFLIYFQGNSAPDKSGLPSDRFSAERTGGSVSTLTIQRTQQEDSAVYLCASSSRIMGPGRGYEQYFGPGTRLTVT.

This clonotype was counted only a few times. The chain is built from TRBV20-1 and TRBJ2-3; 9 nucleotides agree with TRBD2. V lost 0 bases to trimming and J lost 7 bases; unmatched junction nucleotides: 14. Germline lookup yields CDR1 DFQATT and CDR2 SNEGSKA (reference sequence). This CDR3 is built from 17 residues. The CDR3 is CSARDRASGTLGNTQYF. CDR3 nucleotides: TGCAGTGCTAGAGATCGAGCTAGCGGGACCCTTGGCAATACGCAGTATTTT.

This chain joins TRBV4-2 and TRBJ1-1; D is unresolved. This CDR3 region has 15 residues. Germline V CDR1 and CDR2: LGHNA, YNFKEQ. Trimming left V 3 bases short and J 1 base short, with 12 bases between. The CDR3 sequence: CASSQAAVGNTEAFF. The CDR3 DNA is TGTGCCAGCAGCCAGGCGGCGGTCGGGAACACTGAAGCTTTCTTT.

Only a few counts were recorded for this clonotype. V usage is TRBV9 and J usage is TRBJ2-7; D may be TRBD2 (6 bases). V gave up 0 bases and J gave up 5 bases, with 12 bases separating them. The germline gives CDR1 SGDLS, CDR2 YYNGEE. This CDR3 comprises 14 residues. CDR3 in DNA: TGTGCCAGCAGCGTAGGCGTGGACTACGACGAGCAGTACTTC. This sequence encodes CASSVGVDYDEQYF.

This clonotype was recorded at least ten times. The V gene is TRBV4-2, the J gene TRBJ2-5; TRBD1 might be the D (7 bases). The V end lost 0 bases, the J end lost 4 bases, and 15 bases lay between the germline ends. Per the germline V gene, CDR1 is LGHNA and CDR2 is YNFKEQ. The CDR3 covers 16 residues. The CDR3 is CASSQDWGAGGETQYF. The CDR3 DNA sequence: TGTGCCAGCAGCCAAGATTGGGGGGCAGGGGGAGAGACCCAGTACTTC.

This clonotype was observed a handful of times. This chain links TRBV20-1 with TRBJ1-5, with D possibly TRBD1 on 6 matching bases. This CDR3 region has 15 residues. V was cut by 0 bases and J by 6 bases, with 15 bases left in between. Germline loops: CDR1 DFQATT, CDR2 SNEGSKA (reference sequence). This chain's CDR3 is CSARDPRQASQPQHF. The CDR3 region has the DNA TGCAGTGCTAGAGATCCCCGACAGGCGAGTCAGCCCCAGCATTTT.

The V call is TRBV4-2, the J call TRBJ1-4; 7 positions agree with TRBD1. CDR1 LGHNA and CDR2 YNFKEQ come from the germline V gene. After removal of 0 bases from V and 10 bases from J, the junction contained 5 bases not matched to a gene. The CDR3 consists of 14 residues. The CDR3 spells CASSQEGQGGKLFF. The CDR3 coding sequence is TGTGCCAGCAGCCAAGAAGGTCAGGGGGGAAAACTGTTTTTT.

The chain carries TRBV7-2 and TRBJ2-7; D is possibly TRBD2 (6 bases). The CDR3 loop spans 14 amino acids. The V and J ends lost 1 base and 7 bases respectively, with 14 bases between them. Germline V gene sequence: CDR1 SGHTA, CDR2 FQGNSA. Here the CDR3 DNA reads TGTGCCAGCAGCTTAGTGGGACTTTTTGTAGAGCAGTACTTC. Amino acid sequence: CASSLVGLFVEQYF.

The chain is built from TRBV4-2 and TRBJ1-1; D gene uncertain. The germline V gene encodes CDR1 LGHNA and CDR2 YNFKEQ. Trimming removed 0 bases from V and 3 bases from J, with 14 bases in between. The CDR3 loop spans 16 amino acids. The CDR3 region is CASSQDASNRYTEAFF. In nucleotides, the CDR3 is TGTGCCAGCAGCCAAGATGCAAGTAACAGATACACTGAAGCTTTCTTT.

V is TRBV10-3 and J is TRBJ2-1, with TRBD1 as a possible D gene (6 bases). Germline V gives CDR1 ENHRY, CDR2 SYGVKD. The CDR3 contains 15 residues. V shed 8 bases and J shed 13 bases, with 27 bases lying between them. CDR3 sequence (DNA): TGTGCCATCGGTTCAGTCGTAGCAGGGGAAGAGACCCAGTTCTTC. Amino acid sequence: CAIGSVVAGEETQFF.